This TCR beta chain emerged from a study of graft-versus-host responses after intestinal transplantation. Study in general: Transplantation in recipients was multivisceral, liver-intestinal, or isolated intestinal.

Clones were read by immunoSEQ multiplex PCR, and TCRdb kept only the in-frame ones, dropping some. This sample has 35,000 to 40,000 clones, with just under 95% found just once. This clone appeared once. Germline V lookup: CDR1 MGHRA, CDR2 YSYEKL. The CDR3 is 14 amino acids. V lost 1 base and J lost 2, with 9 bases in between. The TCR originated in a human patient who received an intestinal transplant, so some T cells may come from the graft donor. This rearrangement joins TRBV4-1 to TRBJ2-7; D not certain. The sample consisted of PBMCs, taken 16 days after intestinal transplant. CDR3 nucleotides: TGCGCCAGCAGCCAAGGAGGCACGACCTACGAGCAGTACTTC. This encodes CASSQGGTTYEQYF.